A single sample is the source of the 8 T cell receptor beta chains below, sequenced in a study of cytomegalovirus exposure and HLA in healthy donors. Use of 60 Vbeta and 13 Jbeta primers characterized the PCR. Clones were read by immunoSEQ multiplex PCR, and TCRdb kept only the in-frame ones, dropping some. In the table there are 55,000 to 70,000 clones, about 80% of which are singletons. Sequenced input: PBMCs. These receptor sequences come from a human donor in good health.

This chain connects TRBV30 to TRBJ1-1; D ambiguous. Trimming stripped 6 bases from V and 11 bases from J, with 19 bases between. The germline CDR1 and CDR2 sequences are GTSNPN and SVGIG (reference sequence). The CDR3 has 12 residues. CDR3 DNA: TGTGCCTGCCGGTCCTTAGCGGGGTTGGCTTTCTTT. Its protein product is CACRSLAGLAFF.

V is TRBV4-1 and J is TRBJ2-5; TRBD2 matches 11 bases. Trimming removed 1 base from V and 5 bases from J; junction bases left unmatched: 9. The CDR3 has 17 residues. CDR1 MGHRA and CDR2 YSYEKL come from the germline V gene. As DNA, the CDR3 is TGCGCCAGCAGCCAAGGCCGTAGCGGGGGGGCGCGGGAGACCCAGTACTTC. Translated: CASSQGRSGGARETQYF.

The table lists this clone with many counts. This chain links TRBV6-6 with TRBJ2-7, with 8 bases identical to TRBD2. V shed 0 bases, J shed 2 bases, and the junction held 0 bases outside the gene matches. CDR1 and CDR2 (germline): MNHNY, SVGAGI (reference sequence). This CDR3 region has 14 residues. The CDR3 sequence: CASSYSTSAYEQYF. CDR3 bases: TGTGCCAGCAGTTACTCGACTAGCGCCTACGAGCAGTACTTC.

The V gene is TRBV5-1, the J gene TRBJ2-7; possibly TRBD1 for D (5 bases). Trimming removed 3 bases at V and 7 bases at J, with 11 bases between. This CDR3 contains 12 residues. Germline V gene lookup returns CDR1 SGHRS and CDR2 YFSETQ. CDR3 protein: CASSSDSGEQYF. The DNA of the CDR3 is TGCGCCAGCAGCTCCGACTCAGGGGAGCAGTACTTC.

The chain uses TRBV4-2 and TRBJ1-1; 9 positions match TRBD1. The length of the CDR3 is 16 residues. V lost 4 bases and J lost 1; bases outside the gene matches: 7. The germline CDR1 and CDR2 sequences are LGHNA and YNFKEQ. The CDR3 protein is CASSPSGTGPNTEAFF. The DNA of the CDR3 is TGTGCCAGCAGCCCATCCGGGACAGGGCCGAACACTGAAGCTTTCTTT.

V is TRBV6-5 and J is TRBJ2-1; 10 nucleotides align to TRBD1. V lost 2 bases to trimming and J lost 5 bases; unmatched junction nucleotides: 6. Looked up from germline, CDR1 is MNHEY and CDR2 is SVGAGI. The CDR3 is made up of 16 amino acids. The CDR3 sequence: CASSYARQGANNEQFF. The CDR3, as DNA: TGTGCCAGCAGTTACGCAAGACAGGGGGCTAACAATGAGCAGTTCTTC.

The chain recombines TRBV13 with TRBJ2-2, with D maybe TRBD1 (6 bases). Trimming took 4 bases from V and 0 from J, leaving 9 bases between them. Germline CDR1 is PRHDT and CDR2 is FYEKMQ (reference sequence). This CDR3 is 15 amino acids long. The CDR3 region has the DNA TGTGCCAGCAGCTCGGGACAATCGAACACCGGGGAGCTGTTTTTT. Translated: CASSSGQSNTGELFF.

This clone was recorded once. The V call is TRBV28, the J call TRBJ2-7; D unclear. The V end was cut by 5 bases, the J end by 6 bases, with 17 bases between. The germline V gene encodes CDR1 MDHEN and CDR2 SYDVKM. The CDR3 is made up of 14 amino acids. The CDR3 nucleotides read TGTGCCAGCAGTCCCCCGGTCGGGTTTGGCGAGCAGTACTTC. Translated, it gives CASSPPVGFGEQYF.